A single sample is the source of the 30 T cell receptor beta chains below, sequenced in a study of blood T cells in healthy people across ages. Sample-barcoded 5' priming and a J-beta primer mix drove a second PCR of about 7 to 11 cycles. Via MiXCR, TCRdb re-called the 5' RACE reads, giving one row per CDR3 protein. The data contain roughly 680,000 distinct CDR3 sequences, 52% of them singletons. Sequenced input: blood. Receptor source: a woman of 80 years or more in good health.

Details on this clonotype: A much larger clone is a single base away; this may be a read error. The CDR3 reads CASSLSGRGGYNGQFF. As DNA, the CDR3 is TGCGCCAGCAGCTTGTCTGGCAGGGGGGGGTACAATGGGCAGTTCTTC. This chain links TRBV5-1 with TRBJ2-1; D may correspond to TRBD1 or TRBD2 (7 bases each). Germline CDR1 is SGHRS and CDR2 is YFSETQ. This CDR3 is built from 16 residues.

The V and J genes are TRBV27 and TRBJ1-5, with unresolved D. Germline CDR1 is MNHEY and CDR2 is SMNVEV (reference sequence). This CDR3 is built from 13 residues. The V and J ends lost 8 bases and 9 bases respectively, with 17 bases between them. The CDR3, as DNA: TGTGCCAGCTTCCGGTCCCAAACCCGGCCCCAGCATTTT. It is translated as CASFRSQTRPQHF.

The V gene is TRBV4-2, the J gene TRBJ2-7; maybe TRBD1 (5 bases). The CDR3 has 15 residues. The germline V gene encodes CDR1 LGHNA and CDR2 YNFKEQ. Between the trimmed V and J ends, which lost 8 bases and 3 bases, there was a span of 20 bases. The CDR3 DNA reads TGTGCCAGCTCCGTTTCCGGAGACAGTCGCTACGAGCAGTACTTC. This encodes CASSVSGDSRYEQYF.

The chain couples TRBV3-1 to TRBJ1-6, with 7 nucleotides matching TRBD1. The CDR3 totals 15 residues. The trim removed 2 bases at V and 7 bases at J, leaving 5 bases unmatched. Per the germline V gene, CDR1 is LGHDT and CDR2 is YNNKEL (reference sequence). CDR3 in amino acids: CASSQSTGANSPLHF. Written as DNA, the CDR3 is TGTGCCAGCAGCCAATCTACAGGGGCAAATTCACCCCTCCACTTT. Using reference TRBV3-1 and TRBJ1-6 for the parts outside the CDR3, the full variable domain is DTAVSQTPKYLVTQMGNDKSIKCEQNLGHDTMYWYKQDSKKFLKIMFSYNNKELIINETVPNRFSPKSPDKAHLNLHINSLELGDSAVYFCASSQSTGANSPLHFGNGTRLTVT.

V is TRBV5-1 and J is TRBJ1-1; no definite D call. The V end was cut by 1 base, the J end by 8 bases, with 15 bases between. Germline V gene lookup returns CDR1 SGHRS and CDR2 YFSETQ. CDR3 length equals 14 residues. The CDR3 region is CASSLFHGEVEAFF. The CDR3 coding sequence is TGCGCCAGCAGCTTGTTCCACGGGGAGGTGGAAGCTTTCTTT.

This clonotype was counted between two and nine times. The chain uses TRBV28 and TRBJ1-5, with 7 bases fitting TRBD1. The junction had 11 bases not matched to a gene; V was cut back by 7 bases and J by 5 bases. Germline lookup yields CDR1 MDHEN and CDR2 SYDVKM. This CDR3 is 15 amino acids long. The DNA for the CDR3 is TGTGCCAGCATGTCCCATGACAGGGCTTATCAGCCCCAGCATTTT. It encodes CASMSHDRAYQPQHF.

In this sample, this clonotype turned up a few times. The V gene is TRBV20-1, the J gene TRBJ1-2; 7 nucleotides align to TRBD1. This CDR3 is 15 amino acids long. Per the germline V gene, CDR1 is DFQATT and CDR2 is SNEGSKA (reference sequence). J was trimmed by 6 bases and V by 3 bases; bases with no gene match: 13. CDR3 loop: CSARQPRQGLHGYTF. The CDR3 DNA is TGCAGTGCTAGGCAACCGAGACAGGGTTTACATGGCTACACCTTC.

V usage is TRBV4-1 and J usage is TRBJ2-5; 7 bases are shared with TRBD1. The CDR3 consists of 15 residues. V dropped 6 bases and J dropped 2; count of bases not matched to a gene: 9. Germline lookup yields CDR1 MGHRA and CDR2 YSYEKL. CDR3 DNA: TGCGCCAGCAGTCTGACAGGGCCCTTGCAAGAGACCCAGTACTTC. Translating it yields CASSLTGPLQETQYF.

This clonotype has at least ten counts. The chain joins TRBV12-3 or TRBV12-4 to TRBJ2-1; TRBD1 agrees at 11 bases. The CDR3 sequence is 16 residues long. The V and J ends lost 5 bases and 7 bases, in that order; junction bases with no gene match: 10. CDR3 sequence (DNA): TGTGCCAGCAGTCCGCGAACTGGACAGGGGGCGAATGAGCAGTTCTTC. Protein: CASSPRTGQGANEQFF.

The chain combines TRBV9 with TRBJ2-7, with TRBD2 matching over 11 bases. The CDR3 is 16 residues long. The V segment lost 0 bases and the J segment 4 bases; nucleotides outside the gene matches: 6. Germline V gene data show CDR1 as SGDLS and CDR2 as YYNGEE. In nucleotides, the CDR3 is TGTGCCAGCAGCGTAGGCACTAGCGGGAGTATGTACGAGCAGTACTTC. This encodes CASSVGTSGSMYEQYF.

This chain links TRBV4-1 with TRBJ1-6, with D hard to call. Germline values: CDR1 MGHRA, CDR2 YSYEKL. The CDR3 is 17 residues long. Trimming took off 0 bases at V and 6 bases at J, with 15 bases between the two ends. CDR3 bases: TGCGCCAGCAGCCAAGATTTGGCCGATGCTCGTAATTCACCCCTCCACTTT. It encodes CASSQDLADARNSPLHF.

The rearrangement uses TRBV7-2 and TRBJ1-2, with 9 positions matching TRBD1. Looked up from germline, CDR1 is SGHTA and CDR2 is FQGNSA. The trim removed 1 base at V and 2 bases at J, leaving 2 bases unmatched. The CDR3 has 15 residues. The CDR3 DNA reads as TGTGCCAGCAGCTTAGGGGACAGGGTCAACTATGGCTACACCTTC. It yields the protein CASSLGDRVNYGYTF.

The chain links TRBV28 to TRBJ2-2; 8 bases map to TRBD1. Trimming at V came to 4 bases and at J to 5 bases, leaving 12 bases not matched to a gene. CDR3 length equals 17 residues. CDR1 and CDR2 from the germline V gene are MDHEN and SYDVKM. CDR3 nucleotide sequence: TGTGCCAGCAGTTCGAGTTTAGGACAGGGTGAAACCGGGGAGCTGTTTTTT. Its translation: CASSSSLGQGETGELFF.

Many counts were recorded for this clonotype. The V and J genes are TRBV6-5 and TRBJ2-5; D might be TRBD1 (5 bases). The germline CDR1 and CDR2 sequences are MNHEY and SVGAGI. The CDR3 covers 13 residues. The V end lost 11 bases, the J end lost 4 bases, and 17 bases lay between the germline ends. This CDR3 reads CASRALQGETQYF. The CDR3 bases are TGTGCCTCCCGGGCCCTTCAGGGAGAGACCCAGTACTTC.

The rearrangement uses TRBV27 and TRBJ2-2; a possible D gene is TRBD1 (6 bases). CDR3 length: 15 residues. The germline V gene encodes CDR1 MNHEY and CDR2 SMNVEV (reference sequence). V dropped 5 bases and J dropped 1 base, with 11 bases sitting between them. The CDR3 reads CASSIRQVNTGELFF. The CDR3 DNA follows: TGTGCCAGCAGTATCAGACAGGTGAACACCGGGGAGCTGTTTTTT.

The V gene is TRBV21-1, the J gene TRBJ2-7; the D call in the table, TRBD1, was not verified against the DNA. TRBV21-1 is assigned pseudogene status. The CDR3 contains 15 residues. The CDR3 is CARPRDRGPLDEQYF. In nucleotides, the CDR3 is TGTGCCAGGCCCCGGGACAGGGGGCCGTTGGACGAGCAGTACTTC.

V gene TRBV28 combines with J gene TRBJ2-2, with TRBD1 identical over 8 bases. The germline gives CDR1 MDHEN, CDR2 SYDVKM. Trimming took 5 bases from V and 1 from J; bases not matched to a gene: 6. The CDR3 loop spans 16 amino acids. The CDR3 DNA is TGTGCCAGCAGTCCCGACAGGGGTCGGAACACCGGGGAGCTGTTTTTT. This gives the protein CASSPDRGRNTGELFF.

This clonotype was detected once. This rearrangement joins TRBV29-1 to TRBJ2-2, with D possibly matching TRBD2 (7 bases). This CDR3 region has 15 residues. CDR1 is SQVTM, CDR2 ANQGSEA, per germline. V lost 5 bases, J lost 3 bases, and 16 bases lay in between. CDR3 sequence (DNA): TGCAGCGTTCGACAAGGGGGAGGGGACACCGGGGAGCTGTTTTTT. Its translation: CSVRQGGGDTGELFF.

This clonotype came up many times. The rearrangement links TRBV2 to TRBJ2-3; D not resolved. The CDR3 covers 13 residues. The V end was cut by 7 bases, the J end by 4 bases, with 12 bases between. The germline V gene has CDR1 SNHLY and CDR2 FYNNEI. The CDR3, as DNA: TGTGCCAGCACCTCGCTCGTCCCAGATACGCAGTATTTT. Translating gives CASTSLVPDTQYF.

The V call is TRBV27, the J call TRBJ2-4; D uncertain. The DNA matches TRBJ2-7 better at its end, which makes the J call doubtful. The CDR3 totals 14 residues. Germline assignment: CDR1 MNHEY and CDR2 SMNVEV (reference sequence). The CDR3 is CASSLFSEGNEQYF. The CDR3 bases are TGTGCCAGCAGTTTATTCTCGGAAGGGAACGAGCAGTACTTC.

The chain carries TRBV29-1 and TRBJ2-5, with 13 positions matching TRBD2. Trimming at V came to 6 bases and at J to 0 bases, leaving 4 bases not matched to a gene. This CDR3 contains 15 residues. The germline V gene has CDR1 SQVTM and CDR2 ANQGSEA. DNA for the CDR3: TGCAGCGTCCATGGACTAGCGGGGGACCAAGAGACCCAGTACTTC. Translation: CSVHGLAGDQETQYF.

This clonotype was recorded a few times. Since a much larger clone is just one base distant, this may be a read error. The rearrangement joins TRBV29-1 to TRBJ2-7; D uncertain. The germline CDR1 and CDR2 sequences are SQVTM and ANQGSEA. Trimming shortened V by 3 bases and J by 7 bases, and 10 bases separated the two germline ends. CDR3 length equals 11 residues. The CDR3 sequence: CSVDKYNEQYF. The DNA for the CDR3 is TGCAGCGTTGACAAGTACAATGAGCAGTACTTC.

This clonotype was seen ten or more times. The chain has TRBV14 and TRBJ1-4; D is ambiguous. The germline CDR1 and CDR2 sequences are SGHDN and FVKESK. The CDR3 is made up of 16 amino acids. The ends were cut back, 1 base at V and 6 bases at J, with 15 bases in the middle. CDR3 in amino acids: CASSQAVGSGYEKLFF. The CDR3 nucleotides read TGTGCCAGCAGCCAAGCGGTGGGCAGCGGTTATGAAAAACTGTTTTTT.

The V and J genes are TRBV30 and TRBJ1-5; no reliable D call. The CDR3 totals 13 residues. Trimming cost V 0 bases and J 2 bases, with 5 bases left between them. The germline V gene encodes CDR1 GTSNPN and CDR2 SVGIG (reference sequence). CDR3 nucleotide sequence: TGTGCCTGGAGTGTAAATCGCAATCAGCCCCAGCATTTT. As protein: CAWSVNRNQPQHF.

V is TRBV4-1 and J is TRBJ1-4; D gene unclear. The CDR3 length is 15 residues. The V and J ends lost 4 bases and 8 bases respectively, with 17 bases between them. Germline V gene data show CDR1 as MGHRA and CDR2 as YSYEKL. The CDR3 sequence is CASSLPTARGEKLFF. DNA for the CDR3: TGCGCCAGCAGCCTCCCAACAGCGCGAGGGGAAAAACTGTTTTTT.

This clonotype was seen a handful of times. The rearrangement uses TRBV28 and TRBJ2-3, with D unclear. The CDR3 consists of 14 residues. Trimming cost V 7 bases and J 0 bases, with 11 bases left between them. Per the germline V gene, CDR1 is MDHEN and CDR2 is SYDVKM. In DNA, the CDR3 is TGTGCCAGCACACCACATCCTAGCACAGATACGCAGTATTTT. Translated: CASTPHPSTDTQYF. Looking up the rest from reference TRBV28 and TRBJ2-3 gives the full variable domain: DVKVTQSSRYLVKRTGEKVFLECVQDMDHENMFWYRQDPGLGLRLIYFSYDVKMKEKGDIPEGYSVSREKKERFSLILESASTNQTSMYLCASTPHPSTDTQYFGPGTRLTVL.

The chain employs TRBV20-1 and TRBJ2-6, with 8 bases matching TRBD1. Germline loops: CDR1 DFQATT, CDR2 SNEGSKA (reference sequence). Trimming at V came to 0 bases and at J to 3 bases, leaving 4 bases not matched to a gene. The CDR3 sequence is 16 residues long. The CDR3 reads CSARDQGARGANVLTF. Written as DNA, the CDR3 is TGCAGTGCTAGAGATCAGGGGGCGCGTGGGGCCAACGTCCTGACTTTC.

This clonotype was seen a few times. V gene TRBV3-1 combines with J gene TRBJ2-7; weak D call: TRBD1 (8 bases). The CDR3 is 13 amino acids. Germline V gene data show CDR1 as LGHDT and CDR2 as YNNKEL (reference sequence). The V and J ends lost 4 bases and 7 bases respectively, with 14 bases between them. The CDR3 loop is CASSLTGGGEQYF. CDR3 in DNA: TGTGCCAGCAGCCTCACAGGGGGAGGGGAGCAGTACTTC.

This clonotype was picked up many times. The chain couples TRBV20-1 to TRBJ2-1, with 12 nucleotides matching TRBD2. The length of the CDR3 is 15 residues. V lost 3 bases, J lost 8 bases, and 8 bases stayed unmatched. Germline-derived CDR1 and CDR2 are DFQATT and SNEGSKA (reference sequence). The CDR3 loop is CSASATSGRIDEQFF. In nucleotides, the CDR3 is TGCAGTGCTAGTGCTACTAGCGGGAGGATTGATGAGCAGTTCTTC.

The CDR3 protein is CASSLAGVLLPYGYTF. For the CDR3, the DNA is TGTGCCAGCAGTTTAGCAGGGGTTCTCCTCCCCTATGGCTACACCTTC. This chain joins TRBV12-3 or TRBV12-4 and TRBJ1-2; tentatively, D is TRBD1 (5 bases). This CDR3 comprises 16 residues. Trimming stripped 0 bases from V and 4 bases from J, with 15 bases between.